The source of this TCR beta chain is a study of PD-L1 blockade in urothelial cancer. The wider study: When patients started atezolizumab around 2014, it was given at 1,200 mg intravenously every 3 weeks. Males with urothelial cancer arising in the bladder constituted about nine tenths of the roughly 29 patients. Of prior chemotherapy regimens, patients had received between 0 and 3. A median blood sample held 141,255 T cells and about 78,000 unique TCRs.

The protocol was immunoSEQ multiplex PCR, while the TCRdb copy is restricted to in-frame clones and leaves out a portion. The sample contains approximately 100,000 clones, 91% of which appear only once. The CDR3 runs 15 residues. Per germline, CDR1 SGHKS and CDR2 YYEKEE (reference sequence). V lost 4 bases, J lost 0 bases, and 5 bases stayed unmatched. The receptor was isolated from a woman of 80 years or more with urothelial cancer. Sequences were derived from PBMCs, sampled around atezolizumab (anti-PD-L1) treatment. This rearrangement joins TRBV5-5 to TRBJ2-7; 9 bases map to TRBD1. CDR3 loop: CASSIGTGLSYEQYF. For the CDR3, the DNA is TGTGCCAGCAGCATAGGGACAGGGCTCTCCTACGAGCAGTACTTC.